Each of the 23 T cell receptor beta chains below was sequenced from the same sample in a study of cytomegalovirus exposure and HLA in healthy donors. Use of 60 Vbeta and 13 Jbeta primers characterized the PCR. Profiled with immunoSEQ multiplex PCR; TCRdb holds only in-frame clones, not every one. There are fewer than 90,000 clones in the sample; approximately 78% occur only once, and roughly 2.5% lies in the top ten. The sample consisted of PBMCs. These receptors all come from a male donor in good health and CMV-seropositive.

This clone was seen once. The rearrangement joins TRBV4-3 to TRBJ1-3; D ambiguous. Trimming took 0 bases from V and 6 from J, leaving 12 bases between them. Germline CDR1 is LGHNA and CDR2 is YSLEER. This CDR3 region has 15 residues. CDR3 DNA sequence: TGCGCCAGCAGCCAAGAAGTCGGCAGGAAAAACACCATATATTTT. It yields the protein CASSQEVGRKNTIYF.

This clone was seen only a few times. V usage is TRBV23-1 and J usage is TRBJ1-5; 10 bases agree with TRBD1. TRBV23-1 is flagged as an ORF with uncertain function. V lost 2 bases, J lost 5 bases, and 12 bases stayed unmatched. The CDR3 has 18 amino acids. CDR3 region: CASSQPCLGQGRDQPQHF. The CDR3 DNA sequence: TGCGCCAGCAGTCAACCGTGCTTGGGACAGGGGCGAGATCAGCCCCAGCATTTT.

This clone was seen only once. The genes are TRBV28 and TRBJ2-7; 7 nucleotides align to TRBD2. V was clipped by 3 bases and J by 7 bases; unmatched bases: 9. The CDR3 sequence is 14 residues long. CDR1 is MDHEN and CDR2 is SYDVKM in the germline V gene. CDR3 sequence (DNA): TGTGCCAGCAGTTTTGGGGCGGGAGTACGGGAGCAGTACTTC. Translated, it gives CASSFGAGVREQYF.

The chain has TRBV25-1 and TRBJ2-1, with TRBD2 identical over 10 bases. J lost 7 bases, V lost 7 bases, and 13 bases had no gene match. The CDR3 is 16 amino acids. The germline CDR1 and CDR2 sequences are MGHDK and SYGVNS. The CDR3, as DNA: TGTGCCAGCACTAGCGGGAGAACAGGGGCTAGGAATGAGCAGTTCTTC. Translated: CASTSGRTGARNEQFF.

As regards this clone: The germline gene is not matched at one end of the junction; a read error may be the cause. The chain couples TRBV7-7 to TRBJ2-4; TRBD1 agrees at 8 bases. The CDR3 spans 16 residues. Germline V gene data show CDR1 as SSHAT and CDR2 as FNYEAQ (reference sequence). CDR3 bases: TGTGCTAGCAGCCCGCTCCCGGGACAGGATACAAACATTCAGTACTTC. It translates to CASSPLPGQDTNIQYF.

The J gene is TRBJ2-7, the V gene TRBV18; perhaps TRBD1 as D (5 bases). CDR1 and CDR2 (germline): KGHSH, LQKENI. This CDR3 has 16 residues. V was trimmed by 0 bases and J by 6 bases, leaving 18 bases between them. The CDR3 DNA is TGTGCCAGCTCACCACCGAATAGCCTAGTTCAGGGCGAGCAGTACTTC. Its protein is CASSPPNSLVQGEQYF.

The CDR3 sequence is CASSEWTSYGYTF. CDR3 nucleotide sequence: TGTGCCAGCAGTGAATGGACATCCTATGGCTACACCTTC. The chain employs TRBV25-1 and TRBJ1-2; maybe TRBD1 (5 bases). Deletions cut 1 base from V and 4 bases from J, with 7 bases between. The CDR3 has 13 residues. Germline CDR1 is MGHDK and CDR2 is SYGVNS.

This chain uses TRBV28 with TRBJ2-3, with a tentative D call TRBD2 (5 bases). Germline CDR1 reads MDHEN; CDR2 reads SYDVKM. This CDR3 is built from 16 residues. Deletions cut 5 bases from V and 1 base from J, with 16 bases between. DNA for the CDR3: TGTGCCAGCAGTCTGCCGGGTGGTAGCGGCACAGATACGCAGTATTTT. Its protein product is CASSLPGGSGTDTQYF.

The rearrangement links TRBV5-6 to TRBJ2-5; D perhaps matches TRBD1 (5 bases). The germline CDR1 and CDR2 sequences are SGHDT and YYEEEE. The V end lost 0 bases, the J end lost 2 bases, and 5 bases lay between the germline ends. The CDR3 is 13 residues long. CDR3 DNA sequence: TGTGCCAGCAGCTTGGGACAGCAAGAGACCCAGTACTTC. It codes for CASSLGQQETQYF.

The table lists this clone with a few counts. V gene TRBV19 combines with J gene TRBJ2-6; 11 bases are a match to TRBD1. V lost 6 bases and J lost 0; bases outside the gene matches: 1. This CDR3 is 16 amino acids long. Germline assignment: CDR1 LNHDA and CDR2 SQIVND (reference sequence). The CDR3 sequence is CASSGTGGSGANVLTF. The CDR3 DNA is TGTGCCAGTAGCGGGACAGGGGGCTCTGGGGCCAACGTCCTGACTTTC.

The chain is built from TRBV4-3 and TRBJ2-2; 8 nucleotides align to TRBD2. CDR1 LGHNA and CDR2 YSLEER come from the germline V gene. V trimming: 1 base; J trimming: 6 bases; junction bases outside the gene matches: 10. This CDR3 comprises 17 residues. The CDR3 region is CASSQAVFREGAGELFF. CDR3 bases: TGCGCCAGCAGCCAAGCTGTCTTTCGGGAGGGGGCCGGGGAGCTGTTTTTT.

CDR3 sequence: CASSSKFSGRSQETQYF. The CDR3 DNA sequence: TGTGCCAGCAGTTCCAAATTTAGCGGGAGGAGTCAAGAGACCCAGTACTTC. The rearrangement uses TRBV5-4 and TRBJ2-5; TRBD2 agrees at 10 bases. Per the germline V gene, CDR1 is SGHNT and CDR2 is YYREEE (reference sequence). Trimming took 5 bases from V and 2 from J; bases not matched to a gene: 12. The CDR3 loop spans 17 amino acids.

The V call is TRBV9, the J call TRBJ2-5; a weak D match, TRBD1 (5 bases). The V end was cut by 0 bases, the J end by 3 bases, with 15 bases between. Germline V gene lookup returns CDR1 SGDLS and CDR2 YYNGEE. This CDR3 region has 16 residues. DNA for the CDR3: TGTGCCAGCAGCGTAGGATTTGTGACAGAAAAAGAGACCCAGTACTTC. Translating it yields CASSVGFVTEKETQYF.

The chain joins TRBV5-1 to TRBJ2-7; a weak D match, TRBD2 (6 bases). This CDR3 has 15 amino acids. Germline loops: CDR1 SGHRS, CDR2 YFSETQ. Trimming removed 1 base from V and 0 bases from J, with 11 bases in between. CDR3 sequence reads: CASSLLAEGSYEQYF. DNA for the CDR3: TGCGCCAGCAGCTTGTTAGCGGAGGGCTCCTACGAGCAGTACTTC.

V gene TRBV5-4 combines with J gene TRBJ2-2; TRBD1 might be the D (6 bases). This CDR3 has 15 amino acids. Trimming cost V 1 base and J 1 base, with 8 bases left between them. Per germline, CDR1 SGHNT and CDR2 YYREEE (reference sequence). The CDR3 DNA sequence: TGTGCCAGCAGCTTGAGGACAGTGAACACCGGGGAGCTGTTTTTT. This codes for CASSLRTVNTGELFF. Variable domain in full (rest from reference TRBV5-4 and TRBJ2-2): ETGVTQSPTHLIKTRGQQVTLRCSSQSGHNTVSWYQQALGQGPQFIFQYYREEENGRGNFPPRFSGLQFPNYSSELNVNALELDDSALYLCASSLRTVNTGELFFGEGSRLTVL.

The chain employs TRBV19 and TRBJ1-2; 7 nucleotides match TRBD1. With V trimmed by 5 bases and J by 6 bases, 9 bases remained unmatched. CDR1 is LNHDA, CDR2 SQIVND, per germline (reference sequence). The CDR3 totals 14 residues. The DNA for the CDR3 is TGTGCCAGTAGTCCGACAGGGCGGGACCATGGCTACACCTTC. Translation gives CASSPTGRDHGYTF.

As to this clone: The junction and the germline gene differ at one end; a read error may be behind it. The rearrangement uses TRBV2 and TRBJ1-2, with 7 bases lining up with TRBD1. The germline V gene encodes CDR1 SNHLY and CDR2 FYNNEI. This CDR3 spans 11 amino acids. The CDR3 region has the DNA TGTGCCAGCAGTCGAGGGGGCCTGAAAGATTTC. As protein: CASSRGGLKDF.

The chain's CDR3 is CASSSGQYTGELFF. The CDR3 DNA reads TGCGCCAGCAGCAGCGGACAGTACACCGGGGAGCTGTTTTTT. The genes are TRBV5-1 and TRBJ2-2, with D perhaps TRBD1 (6 bases). The CDR3 length is 14 residues. V lost 4 bases to trimming and J lost 3 bases, with 10 bases between them. Germline-derived CDR1 and CDR2 are SGHRS and YFSETQ.

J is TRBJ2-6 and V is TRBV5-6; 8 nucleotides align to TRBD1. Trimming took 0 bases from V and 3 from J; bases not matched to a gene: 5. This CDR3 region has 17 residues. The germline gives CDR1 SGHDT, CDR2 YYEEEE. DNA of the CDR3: TGTGCCAGCAGCTTGGGGACAGGGAGCGGTGGGGCCAACGTCCTGACTTTC. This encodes CASSLGTGSGGANVLTF.

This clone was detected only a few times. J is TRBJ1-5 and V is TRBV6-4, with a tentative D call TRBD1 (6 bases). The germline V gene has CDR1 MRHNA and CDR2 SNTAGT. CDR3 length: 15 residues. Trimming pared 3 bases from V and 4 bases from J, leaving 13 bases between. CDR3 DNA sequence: TGTGCCAGCAGTGAATCCGGGACACCGAATCAGCCCCAGCATTTT. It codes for CASSESGTPNQPQHF.

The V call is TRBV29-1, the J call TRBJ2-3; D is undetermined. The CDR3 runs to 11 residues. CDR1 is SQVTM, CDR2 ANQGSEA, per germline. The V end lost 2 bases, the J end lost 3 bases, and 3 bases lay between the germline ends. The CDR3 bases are TGCAGCGTTGAAACTACAGATACGCAGTATTTT. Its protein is CSVETTDTQYF.

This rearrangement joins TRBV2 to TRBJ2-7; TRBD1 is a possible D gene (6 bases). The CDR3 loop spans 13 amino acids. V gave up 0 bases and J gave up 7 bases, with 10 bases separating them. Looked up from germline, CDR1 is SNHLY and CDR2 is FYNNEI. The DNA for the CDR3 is TGTGCCAGCAGTGAAGCTGGGCAGGGGGAGCAGTACTTC. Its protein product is CASSEAGQGEQYF.

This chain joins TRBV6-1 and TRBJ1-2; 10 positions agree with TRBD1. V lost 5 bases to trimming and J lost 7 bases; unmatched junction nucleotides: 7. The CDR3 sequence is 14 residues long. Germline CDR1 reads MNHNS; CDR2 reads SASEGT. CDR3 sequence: CASSPTTGGGGYTF. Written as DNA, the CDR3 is TGTGCCAGCAGTCCAACGACAGGGGGCGGTGGCTACACCTTC.